The entry that follows covers one T cell receptor (beta chain) sequence. This entry comes from a study of control samples from healthy donors and cancer patients. Some clones are missing from TCRdb's copy, which holds only in-frame ones; the method was immunoSEQ multiplex PCR. The top ten hold about 0.91% of the sample, which has about 57,000 clones, 80% to 95% seen once. Germline assignment: CDR1 SEHNR and CDR2 FQNEAQ (reference sequence). The CDR3 has 14 residues. The V and J ends lost 1 base and 1 base respectively, with 7 bases between them. Source material: PBMCs. The chain combines TRBV7-9 with TRBJ1-1; D remains ambiguous. This clonotype was obtained from a man aged 25 to 45 with colorectal cancer. The CDR3 region has the DNA TGTGCCAGCAGCTTAGGACCCCCGAACACTGAAGCTTTCTTT. It encodes CASSLGPPNTEAFF.